The 10 T cell receptor beta chains in this list originate from one sample, sequenced in a study of OX40 agonist ivuxolimab in advanced cancers. The repertoire was sequenced with immunoSEQ multiplex PCR; TCRdb's copy has only in-frame clones and lacks some. The sample lists about 58,000 clones, approximately 89% occurring once. The source was CD4+ or CD8+ T cells sorted from blood, collected in a trial of the OX40 agonist ivuxolimab. The source of these receptors is an adult with an advanced solid tumor such as melanoma, head and neck, liver or kidney cancer.

The genes are TRBV4-1 and TRBJ2-7, with 9 bases matching TRBD1. The CDR3 covers 14 residues. The V gene end was trimmed by 3 bases and the J gene end by 9 bases; junction bases not matched to a gene: 9. Germline assignment: CDR1 MGHRA and CDR2 YSYEKL. The CDR3 coding sequence is TGCGCCAGCAGCCATCCGGGACAGGGTCTGGTGCAGTACTTC. Residues: CASSHPGQGLVQYF.

The J gene is TRBJ2-1, the V gene TRBV5-4; 8 nucleotides match TRBD2. Germline assignment: CDR1 SGHNT and CDR2 YYREEE (reference sequence). V shed 0 bases, J shed 7 bases, and the junction held 9 bases outside the gene matches. The length of the CDR3 is 16 residues. As DNA, the CDR3 is TGTGCCAGCAGCTTGGACACGGGAGGGCCTCGGAATGAGCAGTTCTTC. This codes for CASSLDTGGPRNEQFF. The full variable domain, its missing parts supplied by reference TRBV5-4 and TRBJ2-1, is ETGVTQSPTHLIKTRGQQVTLRCSSQSGHNTVSWYQQALGQGPQFIFQYYREEENGRGNFPPRFSGLQFPNYSSELNVNALELDDSALYLCASSLDTGGPRNEQFFGPGTRLTVL.

The V gene is TRBV18, the J gene TRBJ2-3; 8 nucleotides agree with TRBD2. In germline, CDR1 is KGHSH, CDR2 LQKENI. The CDR3 contains 18 residues. The V gene end was trimmed by 0 bases and the J gene end by 4 bases; junction bases not matched to a gene: 12. CDR3 sequence: CASSPPSLAGGSPDTQYF. CDR3 nucleotide sequence: TGTGCCAGCTCACCACCGTCCCTAGCGGGTGGATCCCCAGATACGCAGTATTTT.

DNA of the CDR3: TGTGCCAGCAGCCCTAGACAGACCAATCAGCCCCAGCATTTT. Residues: CASSPRQTNQPQHF. The gene calls are TRBV6-5 and TRBJ1-5; maybe TRBD1 (5 bases). CDR1 is MNHEY and CDR2 is SVGAGI in the germline V gene. V was cut by 6 bases and J by 3 bases, with 12 bases left in between. The CDR3 is made up of 14 amino acids.

The CDR3 region is CASASYGWEGGYEQYF. The CDR3, as DNA: TGTGCCAGCGCCTCTTATGGGTGGGAGGGGGGCTACGAGCAGTACTTC. V usage is TRBV6-6 and J usage is TRBJ2-7; TRBD2 is a possible D gene (7 bases). The CDR3 consists of 16 residues. CDR1 is MNHNY and CDR2 is SVGAGI in the germline V gene (reference sequence). V was trimmed by 8 bases and J by 3 bases, leaving 23 bases between them.

Note on this clone: The same CDR3 can be traced to other DNA sequences in this sample. The chain recombines TRBV11-1 with TRBJ2-5, with D hard to call. CDR3 length equals 11 residues. V gave up 2 bases and J gave up 4 bases, with 2 bases separating them. Per germline, CDR1 SGHAT and CDR2 FQDESV (reference sequence). For the CDR3, the DNA is TGTGCCAGCAGCTTAAGAGAGACCCAGTACTTC. It translates to CASSLRETQYF.

This clone was recorded only once. The CDR3 DNA reads as TGTGCCAGTAGTACCCTGCTCGGGACAGAAGAAGCTTTCTTT. The encoded protein is CASSTLLGTEEAFF. This chain uses TRBV19 with TRBJ1-1; 7 bases agree with TRBD1. J was trimmed by 8 bases and V by 4 bases; bases with no gene match: 10. The CDR3 has 14 residues. Per the germline V gene, CDR1 is LNHDA and CDR2 is SQIVND (reference sequence).

This clone was counted a few times. This chain uses TRBV6-1 with TRBJ2-5, with D unclear. CDR1 MNHNS and CDR2 SASEGT come from the germline V gene. V was trimmed by 2 bases and J by 0 bases, leaving 7 bases between them. The CDR3 has 14 amino acids. The CDR3 nucleotides are TGTGCCAGCAGTGAAAGGTACGACCAAGAGACCCAGTACTTC. Amino acids: CASSERYDQETQYF.

The genes are TRBV7-2 and TRBJ1-4; D ambiguous. The CDR3 runs to 14 residues. Germline values: CDR1 SGHTA, CDR2 FQGNSA. V lost 1 base and J 6 bases, leaving 9 bases between the germline ends. The CDR3: CASSLDRGYEKLFF. In DNA, the CDR3 is TGTGCCAGCAGCTTAGATCGGGGTTATGAAAAACTGTTTTTT.

The V and J genes are TRBV19 and TRBJ2-7, with TRBD2 identical over 8 bases. The CDR3 totals 15 residues. Losses at the gene ends were 5 bases for V and 7 bases for J; bases not matched to a gene: 13. Germline V CDR1 and CDR2: LNHDA, SQIVND (reference sequence). The CDR3 here is CASSPLTQRESEQYF. The CDR3 nucleotides read TGTGCCAGTAGTCCCTTGACCCAGCGGGAGTCTGAGCAGTACTTC.